The rows below give T cell receptor beta chains drawn from one sample of a study of T cell changes during pregnancy in multiple sclerosis. Libraries were prepared by immunoSEQ multiplex PCR; TCRdb keeps only in-frame clonotypes and omits some of them. The data show around 25,000 clones, more than 70% seen once. Here the sequenced sample was CD8+ T cells from peripheral blood mononuclear cells, taken in the second trimester of pregnancy. Receptors originate from a female donor with multiple sclerosis, enrolled in a pregnancy study. CDR3s include the opening cysteine and the closing phenylalanine or tryptophan. The D gene is left open where the match is weak. Clone size is shown for a subset of rows, as once, few, many or a class of expanded clone.

V gene	clone size	D gene	J gene	CDR3 DNA	CDR3 protein
TRBV6-4	NA	NA	TRBJ2-3	TGTGCCAGCAGTGACTTTGGGGGGAGCACAGATACGCAGTATTTT	CASSDFGGSTDTQYF
TRBV4-3	NA	NA	TRBJ2-1	TGCGCCAGCAGCCAAGATCTTTCAGACACCTCCTACAATGAGCAGTTCTTC	CASSQDLSDTSYNEQFF
TRBV27	NA	NA	TRBJ1-2	TGTGCCAGCAGTTTGGGGGCAAGCTATGGCTACACCTTC	CASSLGASYGYTF
TRBV7-6	once	TRBD1	TRBJ2-7	TGTGCCAGCAGCTTCCCAGGACAGGGTCTCTACGAGCAGTACTTC	CASSFPGQGLYEQYF
TRBV2	NA	TRBD1	TRBJ1-5	TGTGCCAGCAAATTAAGACAGGGGCGGGAGCAGCCCCAGCATTTT	CASKLRQGREQPQHF
TRBV19	NA	TRBD2	TRBJ2-5	TGTGCCAGTAGTCTACTAGCGGGGATAGAGACCCAGTACTTC	CASSLLAGIETQYF
TRBV10-3	NA	NA	TRBJ2-1	TGTGCCATCAGTGGGAGGGAGTCAGACCGAGATATCTCCTACAATGAGCAGTTCTTC	CAISGRESDRDISYNEQFF
TRBV11-2	NA	NA	TRBJ2-7	TGTGCCAGCAGCTTCAGTCCCCACGAGCAGTACTTC	CASSFSPHEQYF
TRBV6-5	NA	NA	TRBJ1-5	TGTGCCAGCAGCCACAGGTTTTATCAGCCCCAGCATTTT	CASSHRFYQPQHF
TRBV6-5	NA	NA	TRBJ2-7	TGTGCCAGCAGTGAATACGACGGAGCCTACGAGCAGTACTTC	CASSEYDGAYEQYF
TRBV10-3	NA	NA	TRBJ1-2	TGTGCCATCAGTCTGGGAGGAATTGGCTACACCTTC	CAISLGGIGYTF
TRBV28	NA	TRBD2	TRBJ2-3	TGTGCCAGCACCGGGGGGTTTAACGCAGATACGCAGTATTTT	CASTGGFNADTQYF
TRBV7-9	NA	TRBD2	TRBJ2-3	TGTGCCAGCAGCCCCTTCAGCGGGGGGCCAGATACGCAGTATTTT	CASSPFSGGPDTQYF
TRBV6-1	NA	NA	TRBJ1-5	TGTGCCATCGACCCTAGGGGGGGTTCGCCCCAGCATTTT	CAIDPRGGSPQHF
TRBV15	NA	NA	TRBJ1-1	TGTGCCACCAGCAGAGATCCGACAGGTGTGGGTAACACTGAAGCTTTCTTT	CATSRDPTGVGNTEAFF
TRBV5-8	NA	TRBD1	TRBJ1-5	TGTGCCAGCAGCTTGCGTTGGACAGGGAAGAAGCCCCAGCATTTT	CASSLRWTGKKPQHF
TRBV7-3	NA	TRBD2	TRBJ2-1	TGTGCCAGCAGCTTAGCGGGGGGGCCGCGGAATGAGCAGTTCTTC	CASSLAGGPRNEQFF
TRBV6-1	once	TRBD1	TRBJ2-5	TGTGCCAGCAGTGATGTACCGGGACAGGGGGAAGAGACCCAGTACTTC	CASSDVPGQGEETQYF
TRBV5-4	NA	NA	TRBJ1-1	TGTGCCAGCAGGGGCGGAGGTGCGAACACTGAAGCTTTCTTT	CASRGGGANTEAFF
TRBV6-1	NA	TRBD2	TRBJ2-3	TGTGCCAGCAGCCCCCTAGCGGGGACCACAGATACGCAGTATTTT	CASSPLAGTTDTQYF
TRBV30	NA	NA	TRBJ1-2	TGTGCCTGGAGAGAGATTTCCCCGGGGTTAAGGGACTATGGCTACACCTTC	CAWREISPGLRDYGYTF
TRBV11-2	NA	TRBD1	TRBJ2-7	TGTGCCAGCAGCCTTCGACAGGGGGCCCGCGAGCAGTACTTC	CASSLRQGAREQYF
TRBV5-6	NA	NA	TRBJ2-1	TGTGCCAGCAGCTTGGCACTGTCCTACAATGAGCAGTTCTTC	CASSLALSYNEQFF
TRBV9	NA	NA	TRBJ1-5	TGTGCCAGCAGCCCCCATAGCAATCAGCCCCAGCATTTT	CASSPHSNQPQHF
TRBV9	once	NA	TRBJ2-6	TGTGCCAGTCAGCCAGGCTCTGGGGCCAACGTCCTGACTTTC	CASQPGSGANVLTF
TRBV27	NA	NA	TRBJ2-7	TGTGCCAGCAGTTTTGGGCGCGAGCAGTACTTC	CASSFGREQYF
TRBV27	NA	NA	TRBJ2-7	TGTGCCAGCAGTCCACTCAGGGGATCAAGCTCCTACGAGCAGTACTTC	CASSPLRGSSSYEQYF
TRBV7-3	few	NA	TRBJ2-7	TGTGCCAGCAGCTTAGGAGGTGCGAGCTCCTACGAGCAGTACTTC	CASSLGGASSYEQYF
TRBV13	once	NA	TRBJ2-7	TGTGCCAGCAGCTCACCTAGTACAGGGCTCCCATACGAGCAGTACTTC	CASSSPSTGLPYEQYF
TRBV9	NA	TRBD1	TRBJ2-4	TGTGCCAGCAGCGTAGACACAGGGGATATATACATTCAGTACTTC	CASSVDTGDIYIQYF
TRBV6-6	NA	NA	TRBJ1-5	TGTGCCAGCAGCCCCGGGAGCTGGCAGCCCCAGCATTTT	CASSPGSWQPQHF
TRBV5-8	NA	NA	TRBJ2-2	TGTGCCAGCCAAGGGGAAATTGACACCGGGGAGCTGTTTTTT	CASQGEIDTGELFF
TRBV7-9	NA	TRBD2	TRBJ2-1	TGTGCCAGCAGCTCCTGGACTAGCGGGGGGGAATACAATGAGCAGTTCTTC	CASSSWTSGGEYNEQFF
TRBV9	NA	TRBD2	TRBJ2-3	TGTGCCAGCAGCGTAGACGGGGGGGCAGATACGCAGTATTTT	CASSVDGGADTQYF
TRBV6-5	NA	NA	TRBJ2-1	TGTGCCAGCTCGAACTCGGAGGGGCAGAATGAGCAGTTCTTC	CASSNSEGQNEQFF
TRBV7-2	NA	NA	TRBJ2-1	TGTGCCAGCAGCCCTTACAATGAGCAGTTCTTC	CASSPYNEQFF
TRBV7-2	NA	NA	TRBJ2-7	TGTGCCAGCAGCTCGAGGGCGGGGTTCGGCTACGAGCAGTACTTC	CASSSRAGFGYEQYF
TRBV5-6	NA	NA	TRBJ2-1	TGTGCCAGCAGCTTCCAGTTCTCCTACAATGAGCAGTTCTTC	CASSFQFSYNEQFF
TRBV10-3	NA	NA	TRBJ1-2	TGTGCCACTGCACAGGGCTATGGCTACACCTTC	CATAQGYGYTF
TRBV29-1	few	TRBD2	TRBJ2-7	TGCAGCGTTGGCCTAGCGGGGTTACCTTACGAGCAGTACTTC	CSVGLAGLPYEQYF